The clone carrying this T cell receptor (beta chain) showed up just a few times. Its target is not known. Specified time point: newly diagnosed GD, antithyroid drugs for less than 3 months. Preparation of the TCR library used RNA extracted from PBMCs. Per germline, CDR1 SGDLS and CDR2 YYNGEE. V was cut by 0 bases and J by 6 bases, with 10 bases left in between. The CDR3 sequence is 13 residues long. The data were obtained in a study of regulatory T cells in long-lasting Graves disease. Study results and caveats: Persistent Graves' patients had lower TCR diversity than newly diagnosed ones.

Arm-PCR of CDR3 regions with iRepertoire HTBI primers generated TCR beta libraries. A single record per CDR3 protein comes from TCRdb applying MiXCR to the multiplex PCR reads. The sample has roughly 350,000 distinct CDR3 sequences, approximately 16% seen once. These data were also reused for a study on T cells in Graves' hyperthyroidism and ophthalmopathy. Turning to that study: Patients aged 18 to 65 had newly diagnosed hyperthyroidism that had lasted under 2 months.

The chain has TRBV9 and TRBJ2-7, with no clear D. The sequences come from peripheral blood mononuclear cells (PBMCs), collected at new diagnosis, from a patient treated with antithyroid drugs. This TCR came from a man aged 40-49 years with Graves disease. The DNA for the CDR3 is TGTGCCAGCAGCGTAGCCGGCGTTGGCGAGCAGTACTTC. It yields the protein CASSVAGVGEQYF.